Listed here are 21 T cell receptor beta chains from one sample, sequenced in a study of PD-1 blockade in classical Hodgkin lymphoma. Sequenced by immunoSEQ multiplex PCR; TCRdb stores in-frame clones only, minus some. The sample holds over 15,000 clones, roughly 90% seen once. As for time point: newly diagnosed, previously untreated cHL patient sample. Thawed PBMCs were the source of CD4+ T cells, purified by magnetic negative selection. Sequences were obtained from CD4+ T cells from blood. The receptor set was obtained from a human donor with classical Hodgkin lymphoma.

In its sample, this clone was seen once. The chain uses TRBV18 and TRBJ1-1; D unclear. This CDR3 comprises 13 residues. The germline V gene has CDR1 KGHSH and CDR2 LQKENI. The V gene lost 3 bases and the J gene lost 4 bases, with 9 bases spanning the gap. The CDR3 is CASSPGYGTEAFF. As DNA, the CDR3 is TGTGCCAGCTCACCTGGTTACGGCACTGAAGCTTTCTTT.

This chain joins TRBV5-6 and TRBJ2-6; weak D call: TRBD2 (5 bases). The germline V gene encodes CDR1 SGHDT and CDR2 YYEEEE. The CDR3 loop spans 15 amino acids. Trimming pared 6 bases from V and 0 bases from J, leaving 10 bases between. The CDR3 DNA is TGTGCCAGCAACGGACTGCACTCTGGGGCCAACGTCCTGACTTTC. Its translation: CASNGLHSGANVLTF. The full variable domain, completed using reference TRBV5-6 and TRBJ2-6, is DAGVTQSPTHLIKTRGQQVTLRCSPKSGHDTVSWYQQALGQGPQFIFQYYEEEERQRGNFPDRFSGHQFPNYSSELNVNALLLGDSALYLCASNGLHSGANVLTFGAGSRLTVL.

V and J are TRBV6-5 and TRBJ2-3; tentatively, D is TRBD1 (6 bases). Per the germline V gene, CDR1 is MNHEY and CDR2 is SVGAGI. Trimming left V 6 bases short and J 4 bases short, with 11 bases between. The CDR3 extends over 13 amino acids. The CDR3, as DNA: TGTGCCAGCAGGAAAACAGGGTCAGATACGCAGTATTTT. Translated: CASRKTGSDTQYF.

In DNA, the CDR3 is TGTGCCAGCAGCGTAGGAAGTTTGGGAGGAAACACCATATATTTT. This encodes CASSVGSLGGNTIYF. The chain carries TRBV9 and TRBJ1-3; D remains unclear. The CDR3 contains 15 residues. Germline lookup yields CDR1 SGDLS and CDR2 YYNGEE. V was trimmed by 0 bases and J by 4 bases, leaving 11 bases between them.

The gene calls are TRBV7-2 and TRBJ2-3; TRBD2 aligns across 9 bases. CDR3 length: 15 amino acids. Germline V CDR1 and CDR2: SGHTA, FQGNSA. The junction had 5 bases not matched to a gene; V was cut back by 3 bases and J by 4 bases. CDR3 sequence reads: CASSLVAGASDTQYF. DNA of the CDR3: TGTGCCAGCAGCTTGGTAGCGGGAGCGTCAGATACGCAGTATTTT.

This clone showed up just once. The V call is TRBV28, the J call TRBJ2-3; 8 bases line up with TRBD1. This CDR3 contains 17 residues. The V gene's germline CDR1 is MDHEN and CDR2 SYDVKM. V lost 6 bases and J lost 0; bases outside the gene matches: 11. CDR3 bases: TGTGCCAGCAGCCCACACCCGGGACAGGACAGCACAGATACGCAGTATTTT. Translating it yields CASSPHPGQDSTDTQYF.

This clone was counted between two and nine times. The chain couples TRBV30 to TRBJ1-2, with unresolved D. Germline assignment: CDR1 GTSNPN and CDR2 SVGIG (reference sequence). Trimming stripped 8 bases from V and 5 bases from J, with 18 bases between. The CDR3 totals 13 residues. The CDR3 DNA is TGTGCCCTCCGGAGCGGGCTGGCGTATGGCTACACCTTC. This gives the protein CALRSGLAYGYTF.

The chain carries TRBV6-1 and TRBJ2-7; possible D gene TRBD2, 5 bases. The V gene's germline CDR1 is MNHNS and CDR2 SASEGT. Trimming shortened V by 6 bases and J by 1 base, and 16 bases separated the two germline ends. The CDR3 consists of 15 residues. DNA for the CDR3: TGTGCCAGCAGCGAGCAACCTCGGGGTTCCTACGAGCAGTACTTC. Translating gives CASSEQPRGSYEQYF.

V and J are TRBV6-5 and TRBJ2-1; a weak D match, TRBD2 (6 bases). V lost 4 bases and J lost 2, with 9 bases in between. The CDR3 totals 14 residues. Germline V gene lookup returns CDR1 MNHEY and CDR2 SVGAGI. CDR3 nucleotides: TGTGCCAGCAGTTCGGGAGTGACCTACAATGAGCAGTTCTTC. This sequence encodes CASSSGVTYNEQFF.

The chain is built from TRBV15 and TRBJ1-4; tentatively, D is TRBD1 (6 bases). V gave up 4 bases and J gave up 7 bases, with 16 bases separating them. The CDR3 length is 15 residues. The germline gives CDR1 LNHNV, CDR2 YYDKDF (reference sequence). CDR3 nucleotides: TGTGCCACCAGCACCCGGACAGAACCCACTGAAAAACTGTTTTTT. This gives the protein CATSTRTEPTEKLFF.

The rearrangement uses TRBV7-8 and TRBJ2-7; 9 positions agree with TRBD2. The CDR3 covers 15 residues. V dropped 6 bases and J dropped 2; count of bases not matched to a gene: 8. Germline V gene lookup returns CDR1 SGHVS and CDR2 FQNEAQ. The CDR3 DNA reads as TGTGCCAGCAGTCCCGCGGGGGGGGGAACCTACGAGCAGTACTTC. It codes for CASSPAGGGTYEQYF.

The V and J genes are TRBV6-4 and TRBJ2-7; D perhaps matches TRBD1 (6 bases). This CDR3 is 13 amino acids long. V was shortened by 5 bases and J by 3 bases, with 11 bases between the two germline ends. Per the germline V gene, CDR1 is MRHNA and CDR2 is SNTAGT. CDR3 amino acids: CASSCGQHYEQYF. The CDR3 coding sequence is TGTGCCAGCAGTTGCGGACAGCACTACGAGCAGTACTTC.

The chain combines TRBV25-1 with TRBJ1-4, with D unresolved. V was pared by 1 base and J by 0 bases, with 12 bases between. The germline CDR1 and CDR2 sequences are MGHDK and SYGVNS. The CDR3 has 17 residues. The CDR3 is CASSESGSHATNEKLFF. In DNA, the CDR3 is TGTGCCAGCAGTGAATCCGGCAGCCATGCAACTAATGAAAAACTGTTTTTT.

The V call is TRBV5-1, the J call TRBJ2-3; possibly TRBD1 for D (5 bases). Trimming left V 2 bases short and J 2 bases short, with 9 bases between. This CDR3 is 14 amino acids long. Germline V gene data show CDR1 as SGHRS and CDR2 as YFSETQ. The CDR3 sequence: CASSFDSPTDTQYF. The DNA for the CDR3 is TGCGCCAGCAGCTTCGACAGCCCCACAGATACGCAGTATTTT.

The J gene is TRBJ1-1, the V gene TRBV5-4; D is possibly TRBD1 (6 bases). The length of the CDR3 is 15 residues. CDR1 and CDR2 (germline): SGHNT, YYREEE (reference sequence). V was cut by 3 bases and J by 6 bases, with 18 bases left in between. The CDR3 nucleotides are TGTGCCAGCAGCTCCCCCGGGACAACTCCATCTGAAGCTTTCTTT. Its translation: CASSSPGTTPSEAFF. Complete variable domain (other parts from reference TRBV5-4 and TRBJ1-1): ETGVTQSPTHLIKTRGQQVTLRCSSQSGHNTVSWYQQALGQGPQFIFQYYREEENGRGNFPPRFSGLQFPNYSSELNVNALELDDSALYLCASSSPGTTPSEAFFGQGTRLTVV.

This chain connects TRBV29-1 to TRBJ1-5, with 8 positions matching TRBD1. V shed 3 bases and J 7 bases; nucleotides not matched to a gene: 5. Per germline, CDR1 SQVTM and CDR2 ANQGSEA. This CDR3 is 13 amino acids long. In DNA form, the CDR3 reads TGCAGCGTTGAGACAGGGGTGGGGCAGCCCCAGCATTTT. Translated, it gives CSVETGVGQPQHF.

The chain joins TRBV18 to TRBJ1-1, with 8 bases lining up with TRBD1. The CDR3 contains 14 residues. V dropped 3 bases and J dropped 5; count of bases not matched to a gene: 5. Germline V gene data show CDR1 as KGHSH and CDR2 as LQKENI. CDR3 nucleotides: TGTGCCAGCTCACCCGGACAGGGAGGAACTGAAGCTTTCTTT. Its translation is CASSPGQGGTEAFF.

This CDR3 is CASSVRAGGATNEKLFF. The CDR3 DNA is TGTGCCAGCAGCGTACGGGCAGGGGGAGCAACTAATGAAAAACTGTTTTTT. The chain combines TRBV7-6 with TRBJ1-4, with 7 bases matching TRBD1. Germline values: CDR1 SGHVS, CDR2 FNYEAQ. Trimming cost V 5 bases and J 0 bases; bases outside gene matches: 9. The CDR3 consists of 17 residues.

The chain couples TRBV6-5 to TRBJ1-1; D perhaps matches TRBD1 (5 bases). The germline gives CDR1 MNHEY, CDR2 SVGAGI. The CDR3 runs to 13 residues. The ends were cut back, 2 bases at V and 8 bases at J, with 12 bases in the middle. CDR3 bases: TGTGCCAGCAGTTACGGGGGGAGGAAGGAAGCTTTCTTT. Residues: CASSYGGRKEAFF.

The rearrangement joins TRBV28 to TRBJ1-3; possibly TRBD1 for D (5 bases). V was clipped by 5 bases and J by 0 bases, with 8 bases between them. The CDR3 is 14 residues long. Germline V CDR1 and CDR2: MDHEN, SYDVKM. The CDR3 sequence is CASSAGPSGNTIYF. CDR3 in DNA: TGTGCCAGCAGTGCAGGGCCCTCTGGAAACACCATATATTTT.

V and J are TRBV30 and TRBJ1-1; tentatively, D is TRBD1 (6 bases). CDR1 GTSNPN and CDR2 SVGIG come from the germline V gene (reference sequence). The V end lost 3 bases, the J end lost 0 bases, and 14 bases lay between the germline ends. CDR3 length: 15 residues. CDR3 nucleotides: TGTGCCTGGAGAGCGGGGGCCCTTATGAACACTGAAGCTTTCTTT. It specifies CAWRAGALMNTEAFF.